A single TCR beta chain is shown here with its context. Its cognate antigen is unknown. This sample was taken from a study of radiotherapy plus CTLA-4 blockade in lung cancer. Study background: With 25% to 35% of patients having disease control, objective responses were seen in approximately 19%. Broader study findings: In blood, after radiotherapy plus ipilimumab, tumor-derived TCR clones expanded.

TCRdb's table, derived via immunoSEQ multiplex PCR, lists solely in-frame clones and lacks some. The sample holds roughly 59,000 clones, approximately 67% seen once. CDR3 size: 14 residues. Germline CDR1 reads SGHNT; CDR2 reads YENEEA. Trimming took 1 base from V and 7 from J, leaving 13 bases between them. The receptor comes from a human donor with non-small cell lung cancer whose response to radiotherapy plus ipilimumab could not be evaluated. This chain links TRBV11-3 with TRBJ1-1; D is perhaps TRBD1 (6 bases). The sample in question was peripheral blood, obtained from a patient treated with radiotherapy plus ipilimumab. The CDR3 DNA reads TGTGCCAGCAGCTTAGTGGCAGGGGCGGGTGAAGCTTTCTTT. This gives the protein CASSLVAGAGEAFF.